This T cell receptor beta chain came from a study of cytomegalovirus exposure and HLA in healthy donors. Study results and limitations: As was reported, the HLA-A and HLA-B alleles of most subjects were accurately predicted from TCR beta sequences. With later analysis, a missense DCLRE1C variant became linked to TCR beta V- and J-gene trimming. The authors judged a highly shared variant cluster likely a sequencing artifact.

PCR employed 60 Vbeta and 13 Jbeta primers. Sequencing used immunoSEQ multiplex PCR; TCRdb keeps in-frame clones, though not all of them. Here the sample spans more than 95,000 clones, approximately 87% being singletons. The sample holds one count of this clone. Antigen specificity is unknown. Sequenced sample: PBMCs. The clonotype originates from a man aged 18 to 35 in good health and CMV-seropositive.

The CDR3, as DNA: TGTGCCAGTAGTCCCGGACAGGGGTGGGCAGAGACCCAGTACTTC. Translated, it gives CASSPGQGWAETQYF. The rearrangement links TRBV19 to TRBJ2-5, with TRBD1 matching 9 bases. In germline, CDR1 is LNHDA, CDR2 SQIVND (reference sequence). This CDR3 region has 15 residues. J lost 4 bases, V lost 5 bases, and 8 bases had no gene match.